This T cell receptor beta chain was obtained from a study of Ad26.COV2.S vaccination and SARS-CoV-2 variants. The treatment denotes: roughly 18 received Ad26.COV2.S at low or high dose, single or two shots; roughly five received placebo; per-sample allocation not given. The samples were gathered on day 63 after the first injection of vaccine or placebo. In Boston, an adult donor aged 18-55 years took part. Study-wide results and caveats: Considerable breadth of spike-specific CD8+ and CD4+ T cell responses has reportedly been documented following vaccination.

The CDR3 has 13 amino acids. V lost 6 bases and J lost 4, with 12 bases in between. The germline gives CDR1 MNHEY, CDR2 SVGAGI. As for this clone: The antigen remains undetermined.

The data were produced by immunoSEQ multiplex PCR, yet TCRdb's version contains in-frame clones alone and is incomplete. The sample shows about 680,000 clones, 70% to 90% of them seen only once. The TCR originated in a person aged 18-65 years who received the Ad26.COV2.S COVID-19 vaccine or a placebo. The chain joins TRBV6-5 to TRBJ2-5; no firm D call. The sequences come from peripheral blood, collected in a trial of Ad26.COV2.S vaccine versus placebo. DNA of the CDR3: TGTGCCAGCAGGGCTTTGGGTACAGAGACCCAGTACTTC. Residues: CASRALGTETQYF.